Following are 22 T cell receptor beta chains from one sample sequenced in a study of T cell responses to AZD1222 COVID-19 vaccine. Profiling relied on immunoSEQ multiplex PCR, and the TCRdb table lists in-frame clones only, not all of them. The profile shows 100,000 to 150,000 clones, around 84% of them singletons. Sequencing was performed on peripheral blood, taken 28 days after the second AZD1222 dose. The source of these receptors is an adult who received the AZD1222 COVID-19 vaccine.

This sequence joins TRBV11-3 and TRBJ2-2; D not certain. The CDR3 is 14 residues long. In germline, CDR1 is SGHNT, CDR2 YENEEA. V lost 5 bases and J lost 6, with 13 bases in between. Written as DNA, the CDR3 is TGTGCCAGCAGCACCTCACCTCTCTCCGGGGAGCTGTTTTTT. This translates into CASSTSPLSGELFF.

The rearrangement links TRBV5-1 to TRBJ1-3, with D hard to call. Trimming pared 6 bases from V and 0 bases from J, leaving 16 bases between. CDR1 is SGHRS, CDR2 YFSETQ, per germline. The CDR3 has 16 residues. The CDR3 DNA is TGCGCCAGCAAACCCCTTACAGCGGGCTCTGGAAACACCATATATTTT. Translated: CASKPLTAGSGNTIYF.

This rearrangement joins TRBV5-6 to TRBJ2-3; D gene uncertain. Per germline, CDR1 SGHDT and CDR2 YYEEEE. Trimming left V 1 base short and J 4 bases short, with 7 bases between. The CDR3 runs 13 residues. This CDR3 is CASSLSAPDTQYF. The CDR3 bases are TGTGCCAGCAGCTTGTCGGCCCCAGATACGCAGTATTTT.

V and J are TRBV4-1 and TRBJ1-4; tentative D call: TRBD1 (6 bases). V lost 1 base, J lost 8 bases, and 17 bases lay in between. Germline CDR1 is MGHRA and CDR2 is YSYEKL. The CDR3 is 16 amino acids. CDR3 residues: CASSQGVGGPGEKLFF. CDR3 in DNA: TGCGCCAGCAGCCAAGGCGTCGGGGGGCCGGGGGAAAAACTGTTTTTT.

This clone was seen only a few times. The chain carries TRBV18 and TRBJ1-5, with D tentatively TRBD1 (6 bases). The V and J ends lost 3 bases and 6 bases respectively, with 24 bases between them. Germline CDR1 and CDR2: KGHSH and LQKENI. There are 18 residues in the CDR3. CDR3 residues: CASSPRGGQPTGGQPQHF. The CDR3 coding sequence is TGTGCCAGCTCACCTAGAGGGGGTCAACCCACTGGGGGTCAGCCCCAGCATTTT. The entire variable domain, with the rest obtained from reference TRBV18 and TRBJ1-5, is as follows: NAGVMQNPRHLVRRRGQEARLRCSPMKGHSHVYWYRQLPEEGLKFMVYLQKENIIDESGMPKERFSAEFPKEGPSILRIQQVVRGDSAAYFCASSPRGGQPTGGQPQHFGDGTRLSIL.

The CDR3 here is CASSLAGQSGSSPLHF. In DNA form, the CDR3 reads TGTGCCAGCAGCTTGGCCGGACAGTCAGGAAGTTCACCCCTCCACTTT. This sequence joins TRBV5-4 and TRBJ1-6; possible D gene TRBD1, 6 bases. Germline assignment: CDR1 SGHNT and CDR2 YYREEE (reference sequence). The ends were cut back, 0 bases at V and 9 bases at J, with 16 bases in the middle. The CDR3 has 16 amino acids.

This clone was seen a few times. This sequence joins TRBV7-2 and TRBJ2-7, with TRBD1 matching 10 bases. The CDR3 consists of 13 residues. The germline gives CDR1 SGHTA, CDR2 FQGNSA. The V segment lost 5 bases and the J segment 5 bases; nucleotides outside the gene matches: 3. The CDR3 region has the DNA TGTGCCAGCAGCAGGGACAGGGGTGACGAGCAGTACTTC. This translates into CASSRDRGDEQYF.

The V gene is TRBV19, the J gene TRBJ2-1; 8 bases line up with TRBD1. Germline lookup yields CDR1 LNHDA and CDR2 SQIVND (reference sequence). The length of the CDR3 is 15 residues. The J segment lost 6 bases and the V segment lost 3 bases, leaving 7 bases of the junction unmatched. Written as DNA, the CDR3 is TGTGCCAGTAGTATTGCGACAGGGGTAGCCAATGAGCAGTTCTTC. Amino acid sequence: CASSIATGVANEQFF. Filled out from reference TRBV19 and TRBJ2-1, the complete variable domain reads DGGITQSPKYLFRKEGQNVTLSCEQNLNHDAMYWYRQDPGQGLRLIYYSQIVNDFQKGDIAEGYSVSREKKESFPLTVTSAQKNPTAFYLCASSIATGVANEQFFGPGTRLTVL.

The chain joins TRBV11-2 to TRBJ1-3, with no clear D. The V end lost 5 bases, the J end lost 4 bases, and 15 bases lay between the germline ends. CDR1 and CDR2 from the germline V gene are SGHAT and FQNNGV. The CDR3 totals 15 residues. CDR3 in DNA: TGTGCCAGCAGCCTGGGGAATTCAGAGGGAAACACCATATATTTT. Protein product: CASSLGNSEGNTIYF.

This chain connects TRBV6-2 or TRBV6-3 to TRBJ1-4; D gene unclear. The germline V and J ends were trimmed by 3 bases and 8 bases, with 7 bases remaining between them. The CDR3 consists of 12 residues. The germline CDR1 and CDR2 sequences are MNHEY and SVGEGT. CDR3 protein: CASSYFGEKLFF. CDR3 sequence (DNA): TGTGCCAGCAGTTATTTCGGAGAAAAACTGTTTTTT.

This chain connects TRBV28 to TRBJ2-7; tentative D call: TRBD1 (6 bases). The V end lost 8 bases, the J end lost 3 bases, and 23 bases lay between the germline ends. Germline-derived CDR1 and CDR2 are MDHEN and SYDVKM. The CDR3 has 16 amino acids. The CDR3 nucleotides read TGTGCCAGCGGGCCCTTTACAGGGATGGGGGACTACGAGCAGTACTTC. Translated, it gives CASGPFTGMGDYEQYF.

The J gene is TRBJ2-7, the V gene TRBV5-8; a weak D match, TRBD2 (5 bases). Trimming took 0 bases from V and 3 from J, leaving 10 bases between them. Germline CDR1 and CDR2: SGHTS and YDEGEE. The CDR3 is 14 residues long. The CDR3 spells CASSLGPGNYEQYF. CDR3 nucleotide sequence: TGTGCCAGCAGCTTGGGCCCGGGGAACTACGAGCAGTACTTC.

The chain uses TRBV11-2 and TRBJ2-5, with TRBD2 as a possible D gene (5 bases). V was cut by 0 bases and J by 5 bases, with 16 bases left in between. This CDR3 has 16 amino acids. CDR1 and CDR2 (germline): SGHAT, FQNNGV. CDR3 loop: CASSLDWSDFLETQYF. The CDR3 coding sequence is TGTGCCAGCAGCTTAGATTGGTCGGACTTCCTGGAGACCCAGTACTTC.

The chain links TRBV12-3 or TRBV12-4 to TRBJ1-2, with 10 nucleotides matching TRBD1. The trim removed 7 bases at V and 6 bases at J, leaving 5 bases unmatched. The CDR3 runs to 13 residues. Written as DNA, the CDR3 is TGTGCCAGCACGGTCGGGACAGGGGATGGCTACACCTTC. This codes for CASTVGTGDGYTF.

The chain carries TRBV15 and TRBJ1-1; D perhaps matches TRBD1 (5 bases). Trimming pared 0 bases from V and 6 bases from J, leaving 14 bases between. The CDR3 sequence is 15 residues long. Germline V gives CDR1 LNHNV, CDR2 YYDKDF (reference sequence). The CDR3 nucleotides are TGTGCCACCAGCAGAGATTGGCAGGGACGCTCTGAAGCTTTCTTT. It specifies CATSRDWQGRSEAFF.

This clone was seen just once. This chain links TRBV11-3 with TRBJ1-2, with 8 bases matching TRBD1. CDR3 length: 18 amino acids. Trimming cost V 5 bases and J 0 bases; bases outside gene matches: 14. Germline V gene data show CDR1 as SGHNT and CDR2 as YENEEA. CDR3: CASSTYAQGAAPNYGYTF. CDR3 in DNA: TGTGCCAGCAGCACATACGCCCAGGGGGCGGCTCCTAACTATGGCTACACCTTC.

This clone has more than one count but fewer than ten. The chain couples TRBV2 to TRBJ2-5; 9 bases match TRBD1. This CDR3 has 13 amino acids. Looked up from germline, CDR1 is SNHLY and CDR2 is FYNNEI. V lost 7 bases to trimming and J lost 3 bases; unmatched junction nucleotides: 3. This CDR3 reads CASTRDREETQYF. CDR3 nucleotide sequence: TGTGCCAGCACCCGGGACAGGGAAGAGACCCAGTACTTC.

The J gene is TRBJ2-7, the V gene TRBV5-4; D not resolved. Germline loops: CDR1 SGHNT, CDR2 YYREEE (reference sequence). V lost 0 bases and J 3 bases, leaving 13 bases between the germline ends. CDR3 length: 15 residues. CDR3 protein: CASSLGHLGSYEQYF. CDR3 bases: TGTGCCAGCAGCTTGGGACACTTAGGAAGCTACGAGCAGTACTTC.

The genes are TRBV29-1 and TRBJ1-5; tentative D call: TRBD1 (5 bases). CDR1 is SQVTM, CDR2 ANQGSEA, per germline. This CDR3 contains 15 residues. The V gene lost 6 bases and the J gene lost 7 bases, with 22 bases spanning the gap. As DNA, the CDR3 is TGCAGCGTCTCACGGGCCCAGGGTCATTGGCAGCCCCAGCATTTT. Translated, it gives CSVSRAQGHWQPQHF.

The chain is built from TRBV5-1 and TRBJ1-5; possible D gene TRBD1, 5 bases. CDR1 is SGHRS, CDR2 YFSETQ, per germline. The V gene lost 0 bases and the J gene lost 5 bases, with 15 bases spanning the gap. This CDR3 is 16 amino acids long. CDR3 nucleotides: TGCGCCAGCAGCTTGGCCCCAGGGATAGGGGATCAGCCCCAGCATTTT. As protein: CASSLAPGIGDQPQHF.

The rearrangement uses TRBV28 and TRBJ1-1; D is possibly TRBD1 (5 bases). Germline CDR1 and CDR2: MDHEN and SYDVKM. This CDR3 comprises 15 residues. V shed 3 bases and J shed 6 bases, with 17 bases lying between them. As DNA, the CDR3 is TGTGCCAGCAGTTTGGGAAGGACACGGGATCCTGAAGCTTTCTTT. Protein: CASSLGRTRDPEAFF.

V is TRBV21-1 and J is TRBJ1-2. TRBV21-1 is deemed a pseudogene. This CDR3 contains 15 residues. The CDR3 region is CASSKDPAPNYGYTF. Written as DNA, the CDR3 is TGTGCCAGCAGCAAAGATCCTGCCCCTAACTATGGCTACACCTTC.